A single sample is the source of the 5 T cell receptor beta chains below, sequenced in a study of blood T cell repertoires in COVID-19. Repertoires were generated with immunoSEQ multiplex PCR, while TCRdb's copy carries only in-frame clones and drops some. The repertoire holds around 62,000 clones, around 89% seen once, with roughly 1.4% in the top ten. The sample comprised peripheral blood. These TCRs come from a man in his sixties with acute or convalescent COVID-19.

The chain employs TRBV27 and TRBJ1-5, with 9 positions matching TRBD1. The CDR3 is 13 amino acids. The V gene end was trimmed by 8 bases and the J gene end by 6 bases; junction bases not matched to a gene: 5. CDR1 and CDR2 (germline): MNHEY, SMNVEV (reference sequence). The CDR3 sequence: CASGLQGAQPQHF. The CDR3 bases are TGTGCCAGCGGCCTACAGGGGGCTCAGCCCCAGCATTTT.

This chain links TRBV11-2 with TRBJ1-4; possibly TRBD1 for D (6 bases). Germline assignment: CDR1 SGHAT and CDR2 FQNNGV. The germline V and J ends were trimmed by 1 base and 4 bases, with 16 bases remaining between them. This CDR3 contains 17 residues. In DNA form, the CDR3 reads TGTGCCAGCAGCTTAGGACAGGCGCGCAACCGTAATGAAAAACTGTTTTTT. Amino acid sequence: CASSLGQARNRNEKLFF.

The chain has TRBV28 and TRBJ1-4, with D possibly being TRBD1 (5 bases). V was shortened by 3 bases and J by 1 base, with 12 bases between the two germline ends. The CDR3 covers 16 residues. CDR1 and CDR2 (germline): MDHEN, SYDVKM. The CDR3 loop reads CASSFVDIRTNEKLFF. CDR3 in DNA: TGTGCCAGCAGTTTTGTGGACATCCGAACTAATGAAAAACTGTTTTTT.

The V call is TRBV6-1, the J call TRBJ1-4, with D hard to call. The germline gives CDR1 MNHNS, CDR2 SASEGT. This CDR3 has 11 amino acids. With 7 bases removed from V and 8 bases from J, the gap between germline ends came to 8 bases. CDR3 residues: CASNVEEKLFF. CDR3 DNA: TGTGCCAGCAACGTAGAGGAAAAACTGTTTTTT.

CDR3 protein: CASSPPGQGFYEQYF. The CDR3 nucleotides read TGTGCCAGCAGCCCCCCGGGACAGGGATTCTACGAGCAGTACTTC. The genes are TRBV5-4 and TRBJ2-7, with TRBD1 matching 9 bases. The trim removed 4 bases at V and 3 bases at J, leaving 8 bases unmatched. Germline CDR1 reads SGHNT; CDR2 reads YYREEE (reference sequence). The CDR3 totals 15 residues. The variable domain in full, with the rest retrieved from reference TRBV5-4 and TRBJ2-7, is ETGVTQSPTHLIKTRGQQVTLRCSSQSGHNTVSWYQQALGQGPQFIFQYYREEENGRGNFPPRFSGLQFPNYSSELNVNALELDDSALYLCASSPPGQGFYEQYFGPGTRLTVT.